These T cell receptor beta chains were read from a single sample in a study of TIL therapy for anti-PD-1-resistant metastatic lung cancer. The data were produced by immunoSEQ multiplex PCR, yet TCRdb's version contains in-frame clones alone and is incomplete. The sample contains roughly 7,000 clones, about 63% of which appear only once. Sample: tumor tissue, taken at baseline. These receptors originate from a person between 25 and 79 years old with non-small cell lung cancer. Each CDR3 is given with its conserved first and last residue. A D gene is named only where the DNA matches it firmly. Clone size is stated in some rows and not others, as once, few, many or a class when expanded.

clone size	V gene	J gene	D gene	CDR3 DNA	CDR3 protein
-	TRBV28	TRBJ1-1	TRBD1	TGTGCCAGCAGGGTGACAGGGGGCAGCGCTGAAGCTTTCTTT	CASRVTGGSAEAFF
-	TRBV5-6	TRBJ2-7	TRBD1	TGTGCCAGCAGCGAATGGACAGGTCCTCCCTACGAGCAGTACTTC	CASSEWTGPPYEQYF
-	TRBV6-5	TRBJ2-3	-	TGTGCCAGCAGGAAGCTGGATAGCACAGATACGCAGTATTTT	CASRKLDSTDTQYF
-	TRBV11-2	TRBJ2-3	-	TGTGCCAGCAGCTTAGGGGGTCCAGGGGACGTAGATACGCAGTATTTT	CASSLGGPGDVDTQYF
-	TRBV5-1	TRBJ1-6	-	TGCGCCAGCAGGGCTCGGGCAAACAATAATTCACCCCTCCACTTT	CASRARANNNSPLHF
-	TRBV7-2	TRBJ1-4	-	TGTGCCAGCGCCATACCCGGGCCGCCGGGGGAAAAACTGTTTTTT	CASAIPGPPGEKLFF
-	TRBV6-1	TRBJ2-3	TRBD1	TGTGCCAGCAGTGAAGCGACAGGGGGCACAGATACGCAGTATTTT	CASSEATGGTDTQYF
-	TRBV7-9	TRBJ1-3	TRBD1	TGTGCCAGCAGCTTGACAGGGGGTGGAAACACCATATATTTT	CASSLTGGGNTIYF
-	TRBV9	TRBJ2-5	-	TGTGCCAGCAGCGCCCTAGGGGGGAGGGCTCAAGAGACCCAGTACTTC	CASSALGGRAQETQYF
-	TRBV5-1	TRBJ2-5	TRBD1	TGCGCCAGCAGCGGGAGCGGACAGGGCGAGACCCAGTACTTC	CASSGSGQGETQYF
once	TRBV15	TRBJ2-2	-	TGTGCCACCAGCAGCGGGGGTGGCAGGGCCGGGGAGCTGTTTTTT	CATSSGGGRAGELFF
-	TRBV5-4	TRBJ2-1	-	TGTGCCAGCAGCTTGGACCCCGGCTCCTACAATGAGCAGTTCTTC	CASSLDPGSYNEQFF
once	TRBV5-4	TRBJ2-1	TRBD2	TGTGCCAGCAGCTCTAGCGGGACTAGCGGGATTGAGCAGTTCTTC	CASSSSGTSGIEQFF
-	TRBV23-1	TRBJ1-6	-	TGCGCCAGCAGTCTACGGGACCGCCCAAGCTCCTATAATTCACCCCTCCACTTT	CASSLRDRPSSYNSPLHF
-	TRBV18	TRBJ2-5	-	TGTGCCAGCTCACAGTACCAAGAGACCCAGTACTTC	CASSQYQETQYF
once	TRBV2	TRBJ2-5	TRBD2	TGTGCCAGCAGGGAATTAAGCGGGAGGGGGGAGACCCAGTACTTC	CASRELSGRGETQYF
few	TRBV30	TRBJ2-7	-	TGTGCCTGGAGTGGACAGGTCGAGCAGTACTTC	CAWSGQVEQYF
-	TRBV7-9	TRBJ2-7	-	TGTGCCAGCAGCCCGCGGGACAGAATCTACGAGCAGTACTTC	CASSPRDRIYEQYF
-	TRBV6-1	TRBJ1-1	-	TGTGCCAGCAGTGAATTCGGGGGGGTGGGCACTGAAGCTTTCTTT	CASSEFGGVGTEAFF
medium-sized	TRBV5-8	TRBJ1-5	-	TGTGCCAGCAGCTTGGGCCGGGATCCTAATCAGCCCCAGCATTTT	CASSLGRDPNQPQHF
-	TRBV30	TRBJ1-2	-	TGTGCCCTCGGATCCGTCTGGGATAACTATGGCTACACCTTC	CALGSVWDNYGYTF
-	TRBV5-1	TRBJ2-7	TRBD1	TGCGCCAGCAGCTTGGAACAGGGGTATTACGAGCAGTACTTC	CASSLEQGYYEQYF
-	TRBV5-1	TRBJ1-2	-	TGCGCCAGCAGCCCAGACCCTCCCGGGAGCTATGGCTACACCTTC	CASSPDPPGSYGYTF
-	TRBV28	TRBJ2-3	-	TGTGCCAGCAGTCCCAGGGGGGTCCCAGATACGCAGTATTTT	CASSPRGVPDTQYF
medium-sized	TRBV27	TRBJ2-7	-	TGTGCCAGCAGTTTATACACAGGCGCCTCCTACGAGCAGTACTTC	CASSLYTGASYEQYF
-	TRBV7-2	TRBJ2-7	TRBD1	TGTGCCAGCAGCTCGCGGACAGGCGGCGACGAGCAGTACTTC	CASSSRTGGDEQYF
-	TRBV13	TRBJ1-1	-	TGTGCCAGCAGCTTCAGGGCTGGTCGGAACACTGAAGCTTTCTTT	CASSFRAGRNTEAFF
once	TRBV4-2	TRBJ2-1	TRBD1	TGTGCCAGCAGTTTACCGGGACAGGAATACAATGAGCAGTTCTTC	CASSLPGQEYNEQFF
-	TRBV11-2	TRBJ2-3	-	TGTGCCAGCAGCTTAATGGGGAACACAGATACGCAGTATTTT	CASSLMGNTDTQYF
-	TRBV19	TRBJ1-5	TRBD1	TGTGCCAGTAGTATCACAGGGGGAAATCAGCCCCAGCATTTT	CASSITGGNQPQHF
-	TRBV12-5	TRBJ1-5	TRBD1	TGTGCTAGCGCCGGGGACAGATCTTATAGCAATCAGCCCCAGCATTTT	CASAGDRSYSNQPQHF
-	TRBV7-6	TRBJ2-1	TRBD1	TGTGCCAGCAGCTTAGGGGGGACAGACTACAATGAGCAGTTCTTC	CASSLGGTDYNEQFF
-	TRBV24-1	TRBJ2-1	-	TGTGCCACCAGTGATTTGGGCGGATACAATGAGCAGTTCTTC	CATSDLGGYNEQFF
-	TRBV19	TRBJ2-1	-	TGTGCCGGGAGCAAGGAGGGTGAGATTTCCTACAATGAGCAGTTCTTC	CAGSKEGEISYNEQFF
-	TRBV7-2	TRBJ1-1	-	TGTGCCAGCAGCCCTCTAACTGAAGCTTTCTTT	CASSPLTEAFF
-	TRBV19	TRBJ2-5	-	TGTGCCACCGTAGGAGGGGTCTGGGAGACCCAGTACTTC	CATVGGVWETQYF
-	TRBV2	TRBJ2-5	TRBD2	TGTGCCAGCAGTGAATCGGCTAGCGGGGGAGTAGAAGAGACCCAGTACTTC	CASSESASGGVEETQYF
-	TRBV2	TRBJ1-5	-	TGTGCCAGCAGCCCCCTTAGGGGGCCCCAGCATTTT	CASSPLRGPQHF
-	TRBV2	TRBJ2-5	-	TGTGCCAGCAGTGAAACCTATGCAGGGTACGAGACCCAGTACTTC	CASSETYAGYETQYF
few	TRBV19	TRBJ2-2	-	TGTGCCAGTAGTATATTAGACAACCCCGGGGAGCTGTTTTTT	CASSILDNPGELFF
-	TRBV15	TRBJ1-2	-	TGTGCCACCAACAGAGAGGCCAGGGGCTATGGCTACACCTTC	CATNREARGYGYTF
medium-sized	TRBV7-8	TRBJ1-5	TRBD1	TGTGCCAGCAGCCTGCGTCCGGACAGGGGGTCGGGGCCCCAGCATTTT	CASSLRPDRGSGPQHF
-	TRBV4-2	TRBJ1-5	TRBD1	TGTGCCAGCAGCCAAGATGGGTCAGGGGGCCCTCAGCCCCAGCATTTT	CASSQDGSGGPQPQHF
few	TRBV2	TRBJ2-1	-	TGTGCCAGCAAGGGCAGGATCTACAATGAGCAGTTCTTC	CASKGRIYNEQFF